The 7 T cell receptor beta chains below come from one sample, sequenced in a study of blood T cell repertoires in COVID-19. Some clones are missing from TCRdb's copy, which holds only in-frame ones; the method was immunoSEQ multiplex PCR. The sample includes under 300,000 clones, 89% of them seen just once. Material for sequencing was PBMCs or T cells enriched from blood (not recorded which). The origin of the receptors is a woman aged 55 to 70 who had recovered from COVID-19.

The V and J genes are TRBV19 and TRBJ1-5; the D gene is possibly TRBD1 (6 bases). Trimming cost V 0 bases and J 3 bases, with 15 bases left between them. There are 17 residues in the CDR3. From germline, CDR1 is LNHDA and CDR2 SQIVND (reference sequence). The CDR3 DNA is TGTGCCAGTAGTATAGATCACCGACAGGTCCTCAATCAGCCCCAGCATTTT. Translated, it gives CASSIDHRQVLNQPQHF.

This sequence joins TRBV28 and TRBJ2-1; 8 positions agree with TRBD1. Germline V gene data show CDR1 as MDHEN and CDR2 as SYDVKM. This CDR3 contains 17 residues. The V gene end was trimmed by 5 bases and the J gene end by 2 bases; junction bases not matched to a gene: 11. In DNA, the CDR3 is TGTGCCAGCAGTCCACCTGGGACAGGACCCACCTACAATGAGCAGTTCTTC. Its protein is CASSPPGTGPTYNEQFF. The full variable domain, rest sourced from reference TRBV28 and TRBJ2-1, is DVKVTQSSRYLVKRTGEKVFLECVQDMDHENMFWYRQDPGLGLRLIYFSYDVKMKEKGDIPEGYSVSREKKERFSLILESASTNQTSMYLCASSPPGTGPTYNEQFFGPGTRLTVL.

The chain links TRBV7-3 to TRBJ1-1, with D perhaps TRBD1 (5 bases). This CDR3 contains 16 residues. Germline assignment: CDR1 SGHTA and CDR2 FQGTGA. Trimming cost V 1 base and J 7 bases, with 19 bases left between them. The CDR3 region has the DNA TGTGCCAGCAGCTTAAGCGGCGGGGCTTTCAAGGGTGAAGCTTTCTTT. Protein product: CASSLSGGAFKGEAFF. Combining the CDR3 with reference TRBV7-3 and TRBJ1-1 gives the whole variable domain GAGVSQTPSNKVTEKGKYVELRCDPISGHTALYWYRQSLGQGPEFLIYFQGTGAADDSGLPNDRFFAVRPEGSVSTLKIQRTERGDSAVYLCASSLSGGAFKGEAFFGQGTRLTVV.

The count of this clone is one. V and J are TRBV28 and TRBJ1-2; 9 positions agree with TRBD1. This CDR3 has 14 amino acids. Trimming at V came to 7 bases and at J to 2 bases, leaving 5 bases not matched to a gene. CDR1 MDHEN and CDR2 SYDVKM come from the germline V gene. CDR3 DNA sequence: TGTGCCAGCATCACCGGGACAGGGAACTATGGCTACACCTTC. This gives the protein CASITGTGNYGYTF.

The rearrangement links TRBV10-3 to TRBJ2-6, with 12 bases matching TRBD1. V dropped 6 bases and J dropped 3; count of bases not matched to a gene: 6. The germline CDR1 and CDR2 sequences are ENHRY and SYGVKD. There are 17 residues in the CDR3. As DNA, the CDR3 is TGTGCCATCAGCGAGGGACAGGGGGCTTTTGGGGCCAACGTCCTGACTTTC. It codes for CAISEGQGAFGANVLTF.

The genes are TRBV5-1 and TRBJ2-3; D possibly corresponds to TRBD2 (6 bases). V dropped 4 bases and J dropped 3 bases, with 15 bases sitting between them. This CDR3 is built from 15 residues. Germline-derived CDR1 and CDR2 are SGHRS and YFSETQ. The CDR3 sequence is CASSTPVGGTDTQYF. The DNA for the CDR3 is TGCGCCAGCAGCACCCCCGTGGGGGGAACAGATACGCAGTATTTT.

The V and J genes are TRBV7-9 and TRBJ1-4; maybe TRBD1 (6 bases). Trimming stripped 5 bases from V and 6 bases from J, with 19 bases between. This CDR3 region has 16 residues. Germline V gene data show CDR1 as SEHNR and CDR2 as FQNEAQ (reference sequence). This CDR3 is CASSPPKTGEDEKLFF. For the CDR3, the DNA is TGTGCCAGCAGCCCCCCTAAGACAGGAGAGGATGAAAAACTGTTTTTT.